This is a list of T cell receptor beta chains from one sample in a study of T cell changes during pregnancy in multiple sclerosis. Repertoires were generated with immunoSEQ multiplex PCR, while TCRdb's copy carries only in-frame clones and drops some. Of 130,000 or so clones in the sample, 85% to 95% were seen once. Material: peripheral blood, obtained before pregnancy. The origin of the receptors is a female donor with multiple sclerosis, enrolled in a pregnancy study. Each CDR3 is given with its conserved first and last residue. A D gene is named only where the DNA matches it firmly. Not all rows give a size; the values are once, few, many and, for expanded clones, a class.

v_call: TRBV28; d_call: TRBD1; j_call: TRBJ1-5; clone_size: once; cdr3_length: 18; cdr3_aa: CASSPDRVRLWSNQPQHF; cdr3_nt: TGTGCCAGCAGTCCAGACAGGGTACGATTATGGAGCAATCAGCCCCAGCATTTT
v_call: TRBV6-6; d_call: TRBD2; j_call: TRBJ2-1; clone_size: -; cdr3_length: 15; cdr3_aa: CASTLTSGGVNEQFF; cdr3_nt: TGTGCCAGCACTCTTACTAGCGGGGGGGTTAATGAGCAGTTCTTC
v_call: TRBV7-2; d_call: -; j_call: TRBJ1-3; clone_size: once; cdr3_length: 15; cdr3_aa: CASSPPLTDGNTIYF; cdr3_nt: TGTGCCAGCAGCCCCCCGCTAACCGATGGAAACACCATATATTTT
v_call: TRBV6-5; d_call: -; j_call: TRBJ2-1; clone_size: -; cdr3_length: 14; cdr3_aa: CASSSGVSYNEQFF; cdr3_nt: TGTGCCAGCAGTTCGGGGGTTTCCTACAATGAGCAGTTCTTC
v_call: TRBV18; d_call: TRBD2; j_call: TRBJ2-2; clone_size: -; cdr3_length: 17; cdr3_aa: CASSRRPQRGTAGELFF; cdr3_nt: TGTGCCAGCTCCCGGAGGCCCCAGCGGGGGACCGCCGGGGAGCTGTTTTTT
v_call: TRBV6-5; d_call: TRBD1; j_call: TRBJ1-6; clone_size: few; cdr3_length: 14; cdr3_aa: CASSYSDRNSPLHF; cdr3_nt: TGTGCCAGCAGTTACTCGGACAGGAATTCACCCCTCCACTTT
v_call: TRBV6-1; d_call: TRBD2; j_call: TRBJ2-3; clone_size: -; cdr3_length: 14; cdr3_aa: CASSEMGGTDTQYF; cdr3_nt: TGTGCCAGCAGTGAAATGGGGGGGACAGATACGCAGTATTTT
v_call: TRBV2; d_call: -; j_call: TRBJ1-5; clone_size: -; cdr3_length: 14; cdr3_aa: CASSAGFLSQPQHF; cdr3_nt: TGTGCCAGCAGTGCGGGGTTCTTGAGTCAGCCCCAGCATTTT
v_call: TRBV6-5; d_call: -; j_call: TRBJ1-1; clone_size: -; cdr3_length: 13; cdr3_aa: CASSYLGSTEAFF; cdr3_nt: TGTGCCAGCAGTTACCTTGGGAGTACTGAAGCTTTCTTT
v_call: TRBV5-1; d_call: -; j_call: TRBJ2-7; clone_size: once; cdr3_length: 13; cdr3_aa: CASSVFRGEKQYF; cdr3_nt: TGCGCCAGCAGCGTTTTTCGCGGGGAGAAGCAGTACTTC
v_call: TRBV10-3; d_call: TRBD1; j_call: TRBJ1-1; clone_size: -; cdr3_length: 15; cdr3_aa: CAISGRQGLNTEAFF; cdr3_nt: TGTGCCATCAGTGGGAGACAGGGCCTGAACACTGAAGCTTTCTTT
v_call: TRBV7-8; d_call: -; j_call: TRBJ1-2; clone_size: -; cdr3_length: 16; cdr3_aa: CASTPGRELSEDGYTF; cdr3_nt: TGTGCCAGCACCCCTGGCAGGGAACTATCTGAAGATGGCTACACCTTC
v_call: TRBV5-5; d_call: -; j_call: TRBJ1-5; clone_size: once; cdr3_length: 15; cdr3_aa: CASSLGGTMDQPQHF; cdr3_nt: TGTGCCAGCAGCTTGGGGGGGACTATGGATCAGCCCCAGCATTTT
v_call: TRBV15; d_call: -; j_call: TRBJ2-3; clone_size: -; cdr3_length: 14; cdr3_aa: CATSRDPSTDTQYF; cdr3_nt: TGTGCCACCAGCAGAGATCCTAGCACAGATACGCAGTATTTT
v_call: TRBV6-1; d_call: TRBD2; j_call: TRBJ2-5; clone_size: -; cdr3_length: 15; cdr3_aa: CASSVGGSPVETQYF; cdr3_nt: TGTGCCAGCAGTGTAGGCGGGAGCCCGGTAGAGACCCAGTACTTC
v_call: TRBV11-2; d_call: -; j_call: TRBJ2-3; clone_size: -; cdr3_length: 16; cdr3_aa: CASTQMGITFTDTQYF; cdr3_nt: TGTGCCAGCACCCAAATGGGCATAACCTTCACAGATACGCAGTATTTT
v_call: TRBV6-1; d_call: -; j_call: TRBJ2-1; clone_size: -; cdr3_length: 14; cdr3_aa: CASSPSTTYNEQFF; cdr3_nt: TGTGCCAGCAGCCCATCGACGACTTACAATGAGCAGTTCTTC
v_call: TRBV5-1; d_call: TRBD2; j_call: TRBJ2-1; clone_size: -; cdr3_length: 16; cdr3_aa: CASSFGGSGRTNEQFF; cdr3_nt: TGCGCCAGCAGCTTCGGTGGTAGCGGGAGAACTAATGAGCAGTTCTTC
v_call: TRBV6-1; d_call: -; j_call: TRBJ1-1; clone_size: few; cdr3_length: 13; cdr3_aa: CASSEAGRTEAFF; cdr3_nt: TGTGCCAGCAGTGAAGCGGGCCGCACTGAAGCTTTCTTT
v_call: TRBV4-1; d_call: TRBD2; j_call: TRBJ2-1; clone_size: -; cdr3_length: 17; cdr3_aa: CASSQTGLAMKGNEQFF; cdr3_nt: TGCGCCAGCAGCCAAACGGGACTAGCGATGAAAGGCAATGAGCAGTTCTTC
v_call: TRBV27; d_call: TRBD2; j_call: TRBJ2-7; clone_size: -; cdr3_length: 15; cdr3_aa: CASSSLAGGGYEQYF; cdr3_nt: TGTGCCAGCAGTTCATTAGCGGGAGGGGGCTACGAGCAGTACTTC
v_call: TRBV28; d_call: TRBD2; j_call: TRBJ2-1; clone_size: -; cdr3_length: 15; cdr3_aa: CASSSPGLPYNEQFF; cdr3_nt: TGTGCCAGCAGTTCCCCGGGACTACCGTACAATGAGCAGTTCTTC